This TCR beta chain is from a study of a mutant IDH1 vaccine in newly diagnosed glioma. The study, taken as a whole, reports: Any relationship between pseudoprogression and changes in top peripheral T cell clonotypes seemed absent. Researchers report vaccine-induced immune responses in 93.3% of patients.

With regard to this clone: Its antigen remains unknown.

Data came from immunoSEQ multiplex PCR; TCRdb stores just in-frame clones and leaves some out. The sample records about 51,000 clones, 60% to 85% being singletons. Time point here: baseline, week 1 (first vaccination visit). The treatment is: pre-vaccination baseline after standard-of-care therapy. The source of this sequence is a woman in her thirties or forties with glioma. The sequencing here drew on PBMCs, taken from a glioma patient treated with radiotherapy, temozolomide or both.

The CDR3 loop reads CASRWTSGGQETQYF. In DNA, the CDR3 is TGTGCCAGCCGTTGGACTAGCGGGGGCCAAGAGACCCAGTACTTC. This chain uses TRBV2 with TRBJ2-5, with TRBD2 identical over 13 bases. This CDR3 has 15 amino acids. J was trimmed by 1 base and V by 8 bases; bases with no gene match: 4. Germline-derived CDR1 and CDR2 are SNHLY and FYNNEI.